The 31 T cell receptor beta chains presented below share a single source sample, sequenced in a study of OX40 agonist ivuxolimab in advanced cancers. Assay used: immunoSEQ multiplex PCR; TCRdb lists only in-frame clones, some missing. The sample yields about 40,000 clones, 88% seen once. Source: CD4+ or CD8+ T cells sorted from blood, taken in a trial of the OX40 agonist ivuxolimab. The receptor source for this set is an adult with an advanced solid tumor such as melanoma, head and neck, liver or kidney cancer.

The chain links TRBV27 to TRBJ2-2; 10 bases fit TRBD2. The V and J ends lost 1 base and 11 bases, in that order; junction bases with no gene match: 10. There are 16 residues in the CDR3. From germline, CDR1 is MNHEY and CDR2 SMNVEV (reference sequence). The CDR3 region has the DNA TGTGCCAGCAGTTTATTTCCTAGCGGGAGCCCCTCCGAGCTGTTTTTT. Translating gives CASSLFPSGSPSELFF.

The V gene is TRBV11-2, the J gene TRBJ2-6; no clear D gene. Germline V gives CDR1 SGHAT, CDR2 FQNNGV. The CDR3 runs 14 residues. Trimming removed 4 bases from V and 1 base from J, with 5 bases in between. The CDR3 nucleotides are TGTGCCAGCAGCTCAGTATCTGGGGCCAACGTCCTGACTTTC. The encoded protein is CASSSVSGANVLTF.

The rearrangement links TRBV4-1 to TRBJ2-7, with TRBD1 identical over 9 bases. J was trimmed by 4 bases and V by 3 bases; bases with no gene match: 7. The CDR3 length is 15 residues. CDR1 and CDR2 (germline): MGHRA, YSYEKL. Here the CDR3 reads CASSHSGTGTYEQYF. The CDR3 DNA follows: TGCGCCAGCAGCCATTCCGGGACAGGGACGTACGAGCAGTACTTC.

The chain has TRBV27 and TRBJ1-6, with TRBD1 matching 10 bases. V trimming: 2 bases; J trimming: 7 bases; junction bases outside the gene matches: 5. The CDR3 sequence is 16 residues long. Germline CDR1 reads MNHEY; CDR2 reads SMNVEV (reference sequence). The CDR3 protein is CASSLMADRGNSPLHF. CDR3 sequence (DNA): TGTGCCAGCAGTTTAATGGCGGACAGGGGGAATTCACCCCTCCACTTT.

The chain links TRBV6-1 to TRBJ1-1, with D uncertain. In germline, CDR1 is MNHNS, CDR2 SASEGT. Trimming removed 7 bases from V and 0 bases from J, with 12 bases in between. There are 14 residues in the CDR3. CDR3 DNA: TGTGCCAGCACCCCAGGACTCATGAACACTGAAGCTTTCTTT. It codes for CASTPGLMNTEAFF.

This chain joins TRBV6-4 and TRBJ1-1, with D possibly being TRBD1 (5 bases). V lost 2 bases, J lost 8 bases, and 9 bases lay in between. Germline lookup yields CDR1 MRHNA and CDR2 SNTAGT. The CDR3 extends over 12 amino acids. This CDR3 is CASSDGGGEAFF. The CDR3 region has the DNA TGTGCCAGCAGTGACGGGGGTGGGGAAGCTTTCTTT.

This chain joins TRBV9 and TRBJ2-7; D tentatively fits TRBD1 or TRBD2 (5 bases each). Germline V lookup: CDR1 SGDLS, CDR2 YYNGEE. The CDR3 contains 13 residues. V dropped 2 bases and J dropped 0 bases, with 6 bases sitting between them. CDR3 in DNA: TGTGCCAGCAGCGTCGGGGCCTCCTACGAGCAGTACTTC. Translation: CASSVGASYEQYF. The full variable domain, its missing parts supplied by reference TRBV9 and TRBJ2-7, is DSGVTQTPKHLITATGQRVTLRCSPRSGDLSVYWYQQSLDQGLQFLIQYYNGEERAKGNILERFSAQQFPDLHSELNLSSLELGDSALYFCASSVGASYEQYFGPGTRLTVT.

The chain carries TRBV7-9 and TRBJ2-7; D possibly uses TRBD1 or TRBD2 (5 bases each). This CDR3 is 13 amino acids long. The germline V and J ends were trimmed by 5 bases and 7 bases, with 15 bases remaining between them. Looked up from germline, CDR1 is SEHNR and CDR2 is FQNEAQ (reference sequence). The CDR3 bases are TGTGCCAGCAGCCCCCCCGGGACGAGGGAGCAGTACTTC. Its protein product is CASSPPGTREQYF.

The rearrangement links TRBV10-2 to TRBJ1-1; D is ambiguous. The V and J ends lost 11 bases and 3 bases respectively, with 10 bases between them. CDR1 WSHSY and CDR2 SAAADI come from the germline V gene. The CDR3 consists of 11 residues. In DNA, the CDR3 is TGCGCCGCGGCGGTACACACTGAAGCTTTCTTT. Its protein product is CAAAVHTEAFF.

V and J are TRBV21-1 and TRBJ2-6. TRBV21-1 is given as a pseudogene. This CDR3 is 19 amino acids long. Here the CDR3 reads CASSKPPGTDNSGANVLTF. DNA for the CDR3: TGTGCCAGCAGCAAACCCCCCGGGACGGATAACTCTGGGGCCAACGTCCTGACTTTC.

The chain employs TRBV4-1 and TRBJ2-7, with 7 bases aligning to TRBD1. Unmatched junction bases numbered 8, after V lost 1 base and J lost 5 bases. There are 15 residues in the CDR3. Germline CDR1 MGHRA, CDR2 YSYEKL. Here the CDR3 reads CASSQVNRGANEQYF. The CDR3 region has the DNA TGCGCCAGCAGCCAAGTGAACAGGGGAGCAAACGAGCAGTACTTC.

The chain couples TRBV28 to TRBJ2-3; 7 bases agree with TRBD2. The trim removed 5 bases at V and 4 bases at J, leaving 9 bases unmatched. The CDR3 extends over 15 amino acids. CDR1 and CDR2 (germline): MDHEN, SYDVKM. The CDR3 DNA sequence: TGTGCCAGCAGTCCGCTAGCGGAGGCGTCAGATACGCAGTATTTT. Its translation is CASSPLAEASDTQYF.

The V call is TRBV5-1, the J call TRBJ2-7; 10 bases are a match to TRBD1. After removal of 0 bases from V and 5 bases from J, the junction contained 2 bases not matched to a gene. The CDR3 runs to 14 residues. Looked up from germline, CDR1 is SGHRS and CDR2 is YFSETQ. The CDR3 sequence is CASSLGGTGDEQYF. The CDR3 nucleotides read TGCGCCAGCAGCTTGGGGGGGACAGGGGACGAGCAGTACTTC.

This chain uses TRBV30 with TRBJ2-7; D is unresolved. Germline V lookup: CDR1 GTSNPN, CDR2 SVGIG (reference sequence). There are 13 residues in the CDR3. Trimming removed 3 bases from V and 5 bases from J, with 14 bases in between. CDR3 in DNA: TGTGCCTGGAGCTCGGTGGGGTCAGACGAGCAGTACTTC. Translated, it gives CAWSSVGSDEQYF.

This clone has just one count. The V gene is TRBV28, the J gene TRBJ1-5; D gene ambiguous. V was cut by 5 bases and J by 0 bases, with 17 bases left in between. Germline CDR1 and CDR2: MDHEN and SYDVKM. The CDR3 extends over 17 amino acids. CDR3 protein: CASSPLSGIDSNQPQHF. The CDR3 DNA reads TGTGCCAGCAGTCCCCTATCGGGCATTGATAGCAATCAGCCCCAGCATTTT. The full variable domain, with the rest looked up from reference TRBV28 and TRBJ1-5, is DVKVTQSSRYLVKRTGEKVFLECVQDMDHENMFWYRQDPGLGLRLIYFSYDVKMKEKGDIPEGYSVSREKKERFSLILESASTNQTSMYLCASSPLSGIDSNQPQHFGDGTRLSIL.

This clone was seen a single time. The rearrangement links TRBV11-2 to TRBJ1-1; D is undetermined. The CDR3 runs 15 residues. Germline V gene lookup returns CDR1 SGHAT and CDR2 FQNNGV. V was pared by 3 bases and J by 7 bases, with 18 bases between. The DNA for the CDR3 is TGTGCCAGCAGCTTTTCCGGAGCCGCAAATCGTGAAGCTTTCTTT. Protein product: CASSFSGAANREAFF.

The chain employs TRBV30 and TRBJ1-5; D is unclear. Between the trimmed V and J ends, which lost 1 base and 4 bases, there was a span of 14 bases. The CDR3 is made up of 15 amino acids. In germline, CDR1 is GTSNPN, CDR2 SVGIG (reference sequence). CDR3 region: CAWSERAAVNQPQHF. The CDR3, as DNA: TGTGCCTGGAGTGAGCGGGCGGCGGTGAATCAGCCCCAGCATTTT.

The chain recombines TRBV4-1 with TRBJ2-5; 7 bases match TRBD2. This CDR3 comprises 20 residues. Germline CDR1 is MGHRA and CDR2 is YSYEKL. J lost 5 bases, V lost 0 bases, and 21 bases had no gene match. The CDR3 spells CASSQDYSRLWGGVGETQYF. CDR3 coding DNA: TGCGCCAGCAGCCAAGATTATTCCCGGCTATGGGGAGGGGTGGGTGAGACCCAGTACTTC.

The DNA for the CDR3 is TGTGCCAGCGCGGGACTAGCGGCTTACAATGAGCAGTTCTTC. Protein: CASAGLAAYNEQFF. The rearrangement joins TRBV6-5 to TRBJ2-1; 11 nucleotides line up with TRBD2. Germline V CDR1 and CDR2: MNHEY, SVGAGI. V was clipped by 8 bases and J by 4 bases; unmatched bases: 4. The CDR3 consists of 14 residues.

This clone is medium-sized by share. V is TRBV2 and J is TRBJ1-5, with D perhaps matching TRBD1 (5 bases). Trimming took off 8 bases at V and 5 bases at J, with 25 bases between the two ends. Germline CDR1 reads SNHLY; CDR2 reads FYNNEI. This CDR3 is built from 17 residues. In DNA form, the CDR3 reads TGTGCCAGCGATCGAAGGCGGGGCGCAGAATCCGATCAGCCCCAGCATTTT. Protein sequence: CASDRRRGAESDQPQHF.

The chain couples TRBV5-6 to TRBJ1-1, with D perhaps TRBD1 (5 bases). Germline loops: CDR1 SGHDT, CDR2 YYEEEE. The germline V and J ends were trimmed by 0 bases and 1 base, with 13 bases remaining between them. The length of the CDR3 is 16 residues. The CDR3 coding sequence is TGTGCCAGCAGCTTGGATCGGGGGGGTCCGAACACTGAAGCTTTCTTT. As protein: CASSLDRGGPNTEAFF.

The CDR3, as DNA: TGTGCCAGCAGCCAAGGCTTAGACAGCTCCTACGAGCAGTACTTC. This encodes CASSQGLDSSYEQYF. The rearrangement links TRBV4-2 to TRBJ2-7; weak D call: TRBD1 (5 bases). Trimming stripped 1 base from V and 0 bases from J, with 10 bases between. The CDR3 is made up of 15 amino acids. Per the germline V gene, CDR1 is LGHNA and CDR2 is YNFKEQ.

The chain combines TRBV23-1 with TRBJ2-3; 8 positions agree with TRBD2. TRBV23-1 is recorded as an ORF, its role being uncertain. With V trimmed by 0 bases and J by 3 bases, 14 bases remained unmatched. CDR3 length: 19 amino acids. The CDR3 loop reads CASSQSGYIKREWTDTQYF. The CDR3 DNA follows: TGCGCCAGCAGTCAATCGGGCTATATCAAGCGGGAGTGGACAGATACGCAGTATTTT.

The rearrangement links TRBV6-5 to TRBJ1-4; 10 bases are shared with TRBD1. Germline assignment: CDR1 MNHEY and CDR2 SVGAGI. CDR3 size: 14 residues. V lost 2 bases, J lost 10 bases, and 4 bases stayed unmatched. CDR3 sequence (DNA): TGTGCCAGCAGTTACGGAGGACAGGGGGGAAAACTGTTTTTT. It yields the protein CASSYGGQGGKLFF.

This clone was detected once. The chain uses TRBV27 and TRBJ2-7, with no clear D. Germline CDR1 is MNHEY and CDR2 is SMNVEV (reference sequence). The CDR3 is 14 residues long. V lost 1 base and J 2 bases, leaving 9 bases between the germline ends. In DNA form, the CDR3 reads TGTGCCAGCAGTTTATTAGGCCCGGCCTACGAGCAGTACTTC. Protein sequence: CASSLLGPAYEQYF.

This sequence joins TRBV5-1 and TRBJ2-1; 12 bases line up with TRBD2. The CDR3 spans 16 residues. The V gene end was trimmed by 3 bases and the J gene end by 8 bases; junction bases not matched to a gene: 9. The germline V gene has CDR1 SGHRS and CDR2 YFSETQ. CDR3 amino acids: CASSSNGLAGLDEQFF. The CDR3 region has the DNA TGCGCCAGCAGCTCGAACGGACTAGCGGGATTGGATGAGCAGTTCTTC.

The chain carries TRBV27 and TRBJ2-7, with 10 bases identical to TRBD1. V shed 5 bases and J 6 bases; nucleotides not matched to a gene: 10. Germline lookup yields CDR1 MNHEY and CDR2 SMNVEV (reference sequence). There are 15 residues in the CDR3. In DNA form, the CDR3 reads TGTGCCAGCAGTAACCGGGACAGGGGTCTGGCCGAGCAGTACTTC. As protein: CASSNRDRGLAEQYF.

CDR3 coding DNA: TGCGCCAGCAGCGCGGGACTACACTACGAGCAGTACTTC. Amino acid sequence: CASSAGLHYEQYF. The V and J genes are TRBV5-1 and TRBJ2-7; TRBD2 aligns across 7 bases. V trimming: 4 bases; J trimming: 3 bases; junction bases outside the gene matches: 4. The germline V gene has CDR1 SGHRS and CDR2 YFSETQ. This CDR3 is 13 amino acids long.

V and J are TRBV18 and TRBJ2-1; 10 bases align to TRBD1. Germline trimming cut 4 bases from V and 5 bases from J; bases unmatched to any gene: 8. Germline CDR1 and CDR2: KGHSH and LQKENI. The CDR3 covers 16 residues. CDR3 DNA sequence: TGTGCCAGCTCACGGACACCGGGACAGGGGCACAATGAGCAGTTCTTC. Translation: CASSRTPGQGHNEQFF.

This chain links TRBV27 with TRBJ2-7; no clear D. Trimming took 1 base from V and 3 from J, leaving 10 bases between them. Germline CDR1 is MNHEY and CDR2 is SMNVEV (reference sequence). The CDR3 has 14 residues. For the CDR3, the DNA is TGTGCCAGCAGTTTATTTGAGACTGGCTACGAGCAGTACTTC. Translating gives CASSLFETGYEQYF.

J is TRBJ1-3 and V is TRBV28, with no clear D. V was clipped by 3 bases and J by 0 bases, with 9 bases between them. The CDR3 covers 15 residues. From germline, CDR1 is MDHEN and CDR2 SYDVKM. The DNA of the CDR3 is TGTGCCAGCAGTTTGAGTCCAGTCTCTGGAAACACCATATATTTT. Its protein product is CASSLSPVSGNTIYF.